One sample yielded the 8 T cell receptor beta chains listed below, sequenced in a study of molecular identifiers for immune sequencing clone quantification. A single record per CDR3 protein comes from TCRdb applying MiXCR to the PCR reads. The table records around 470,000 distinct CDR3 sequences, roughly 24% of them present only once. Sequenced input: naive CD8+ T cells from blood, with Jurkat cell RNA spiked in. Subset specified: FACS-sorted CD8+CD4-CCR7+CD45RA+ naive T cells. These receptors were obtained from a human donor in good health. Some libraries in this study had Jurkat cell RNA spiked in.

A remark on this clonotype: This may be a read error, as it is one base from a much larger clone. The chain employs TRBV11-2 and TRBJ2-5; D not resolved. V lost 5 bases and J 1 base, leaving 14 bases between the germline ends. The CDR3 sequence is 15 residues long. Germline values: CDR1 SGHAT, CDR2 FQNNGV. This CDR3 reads CASSPGPESQETQYF. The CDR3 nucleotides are TGTGCCAGCAGCCCCGGCCCAGAATCCCAAGAGACCCAGTACTTC.

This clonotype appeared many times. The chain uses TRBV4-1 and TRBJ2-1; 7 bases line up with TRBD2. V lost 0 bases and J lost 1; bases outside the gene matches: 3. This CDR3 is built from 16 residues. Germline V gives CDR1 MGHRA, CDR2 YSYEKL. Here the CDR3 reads CASSQDPLASYNEQFF. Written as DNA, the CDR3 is TGCGCCAGCAGCCAAGATCCACTAGCGTCCTACAATGAGCAGTTCTTC.

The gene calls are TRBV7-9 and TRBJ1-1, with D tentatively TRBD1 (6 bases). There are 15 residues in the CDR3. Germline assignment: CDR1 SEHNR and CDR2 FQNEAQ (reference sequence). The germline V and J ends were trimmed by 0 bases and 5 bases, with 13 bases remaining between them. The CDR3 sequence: CASSLAPGVGTEAFF. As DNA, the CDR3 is TGTGCCAGCAGCTTAGCACCAGGGGTTGGGACTGAAGCTTTCTTT.

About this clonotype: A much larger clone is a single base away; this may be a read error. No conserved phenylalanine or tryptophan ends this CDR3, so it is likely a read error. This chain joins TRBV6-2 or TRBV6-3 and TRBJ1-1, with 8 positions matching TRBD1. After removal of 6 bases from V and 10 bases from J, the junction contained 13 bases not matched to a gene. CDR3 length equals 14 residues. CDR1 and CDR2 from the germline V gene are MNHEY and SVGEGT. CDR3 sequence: CASRSTGTGVGAFS. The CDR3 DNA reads TGTGCCAGCAGATCCACCGGGACAGGAGTCGGAGCTTTCTCT.

CDR3 residues: CASSSDPRVSGRGYNTEAFF. CDR3 coding DNA: TGTGCCAGCAGCTCCGACCCGCGAGTATCGGGGAGGGGGTACAACACTGAAGCTTTCTTT. V gene TRBV5-4 combines with J gene TRBJ1-1; tentative D call: TRBD1 (6 bases). The CDR3 length is 20 residues. V was shortened by 3 bases and J by 2 bases, with 29 bases between the two germline ends. Germline CDR1 SGHNT, CDR2 YYREEE (reference sequence).

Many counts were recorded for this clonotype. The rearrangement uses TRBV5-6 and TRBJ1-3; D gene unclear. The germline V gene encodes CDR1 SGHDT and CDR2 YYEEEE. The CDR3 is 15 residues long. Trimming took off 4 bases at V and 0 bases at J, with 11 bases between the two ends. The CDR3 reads CASSREGVSGNTIYF. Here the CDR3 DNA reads TGTGCCAGCAGCCGAGAGGGAGTCTCTGGAAACACCATATATTTT.

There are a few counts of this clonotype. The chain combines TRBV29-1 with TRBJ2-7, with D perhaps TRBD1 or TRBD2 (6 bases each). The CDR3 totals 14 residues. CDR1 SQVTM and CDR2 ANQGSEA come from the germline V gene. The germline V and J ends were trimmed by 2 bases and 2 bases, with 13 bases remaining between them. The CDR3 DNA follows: TGCAGCGTTGAACTTGCGGGACAAGCCTACGAGCAGTACTTC. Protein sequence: CSVELAGQAYEQYF.

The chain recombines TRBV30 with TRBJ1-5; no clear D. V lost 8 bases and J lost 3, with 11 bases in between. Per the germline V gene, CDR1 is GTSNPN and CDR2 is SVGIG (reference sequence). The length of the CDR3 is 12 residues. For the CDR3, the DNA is TGTGCCCCCCGGGTGAACAATCAGCCCCAGCATTTT. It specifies CAPRVNNQPQHF.